This TCR beta chain was recovered during a study of Ad26.COV2.S vaccination and SARS-CoV-2 variants. Regarding treatment: around 19 received Ad26.COV2.S at low or high dose, single or two shots; about 5 received placebo; per-sample allocation not given. Sampling took place 63 days after the first vaccine or placebo injection. In the case of this clone: Its target is not known.

Study-wide results and limits: Greater spike-specific TCR breadth was seen in vaccine recipients than in placebo recipients.

The data were produced by immunoSEQ multiplex PCR, yet TCRdb's version contains in-frame clones alone and is incomplete. Among roughly 420,000 clones listed, 88% were seen once. J was trimmed by 4 bases and V by 6 bases; bases with no gene match: 5. Germline CDR1 and CDR2: MNHEY and SVGAGI. This CDR3 has 13 amino acids. This TCR was recovered from a person between 18 and 60 years old who received the Ad26.COV2.S COVID-19 vaccine or a placebo. The rearrangement uses TRBV6-5 and TRBJ2-5, with TRBD1 matching 7 bases. The sample was peripheral blood, taken in a trial of Ad26.COV2.S vaccine versus placebo. CDR3 coding DNA: TGTGCCAGCAGGGAGACAGGGCGAGAGACCCAGTACTTC. Translation gives CASRETGRETQYF.